This TCR beta chain was observed in a study of blood T cell repertoires in COVID-19. Background on the study: Sites in the United States, Italy and Spain provided acute and convalescent COVID-19 samples. PBMCs, B-cell-depleted T cells, or T cells were the source of the cDNA or gDNA that made up the material.

The CDR3 consists of 13 residues. With V trimmed by 6 bases and J by 6 bases, 7 bases remained unmatched. Germline lookup yields CDR1 MNHEY and CDR2 SVGAGI. The assay was immunoSEQ multiplex PCR, and TCRdb's table has in-frame clones only and misses some. The sample includes approximately 200,000 clones, about 81% of them seen just once. The chain carries TRBV6-5 and TRBJ2-7, with 8 bases aligning to TRBD1. The receptor was derived from a woman aged 80 or older with COVID-19, enrolled during active disease. Sequenced input: peripheral blood. The DNA for the CDR3 is TGTGCCAGCAGGAAAAGGACAGGGAGCGAGCAGTACTTC. Translated: CASRKRTGSEQYF.